The 31 T cell receptor beta chains below all came from one sample that was sequenced in a study of monozygotic twins with inflammatory bowel disease. TCRdb re-called the 5' RACE reads, yielding one record per CDR3 amino acid sequence without DNA. The record lists a few hundred thousand distinct CDR3 sequences, of which the ten most abundant hold roughly 1.7%. Sequenced: blood. Receptor source: a human donor with ulcerative colitis or Crohn's disease, or a healthy co-twin of an affected twin (not recorded which).

The chain has TRBV15 and TRBJ2-2; with no DNA, the TCRdb D assignment of TRBD2 cannot be verified. The CDR3 runs 15 residues. Germline lookup yields CDR1 LNHNV and CDR2 YYDKDF (reference sequence). The CDR3 region is CATSFLVGNTGELFF. The full variable domain, its missing parts supplied by reference TRBV15 and TRBJ2-2, is DAMVIQNPRYQVTQFGKPVTLSCSQTLNHNVMYWYQQKSSQAPKLLFHYYDKDFNNEADTPDNFQSRRPNTSFCFLDIRSPGLGDTAMYLCATSFLVGNTGELFFGEGSRLTVL.

The rearrangement uses TRBV25-1 and TRBJ1-1; TCRdb returns TRBD1, unconfirmable since there is no DNA. This CDR3 spans 14 amino acids. Germline-derived CDR1 and CDR2 are MGHDK and SYGVNS. The CDR3 sequence is CASSDLTGGGTAFF.

The rearrangement joins TRBV4-2 to TRBJ2-5; the TCRdb D gene call, TRBD2, has no DNA to confirm it. The CDR3 is 16 amino acids. Germline loops: CDR1 LGHNA, CDR2 YNFKEQ. The CDR3 protein is CASSQRSGPTVETQYF.

This rearrangement joins TRBV6-5 to TRBJ2-3. The germline V gene encodes CDR1 MNHEY and CDR2 SVGAGI. This CDR3 has 15 residues. The CDR3 spells CASSYLPSSTDTQYF.

The CDR3: CASSQMPGALLLGFF. V gene TRBV6-1 combines with J gene TRBJ1-1; TCRdb proposes TRBD1, but this gene call is untestable without DNA. From germline, CDR1 is MNHNS and CDR2 SASEGT. The CDR3 covers 15 residues.

The J gene is TRBJ2-7, the V gene TRBV15; TCRdb returns TRBD1, unconfirmable since there is no DNA. This CDR3 spans 14 amino acids. The germline V gene encodes CDR1 LNHNV and CDR2 YYDKDF (reference sequence). The CDR3: CATTRDRITYEQYF.

V is TRBV6-1 and J is TRBJ2-2. CDR3 size: 14 residues. Germline-derived CDR1 and CDR2 are MNHNS and SASEGT. The CDR3 here is CASSEHSYTGELFF.

The V and J genes are TRBV12-3 or TRBV12-4 and TRBJ2-2; TCRdb gives TRBD1 as the D gene, but with no DNA this cannot be confirmed. CDR3 length: 13 residues. The CDR3 spells CASSSWGTGELFF.

The chain couples TRBV12-3 or TRBV12-4 to TRBJ1-5. CDR3 length equals 14 residues. The CDR3: CASSLGGEVQPQHF.

This chain joins TRBV25-1 and TRBJ1-6. The CDR3 runs 14 residues. Germline V gives CDR1 MGHDK, CDR2 SYGVNS. CDR3 in amino acids: CASSEGDLGSPLHF.

The CDR3 reads CASSLVIGDNEQFF. The chain is built from TRBV5-1 and TRBJ2-1. Looked up from germline, CDR1 is SGHRS and CDR2 is YFSETQ. The CDR3 contains 14 residues.

J is TRBJ2-1 and V is TRBV11-3; as DNA is missing, the TRBD2 call by TCRdb cannot be tested. The CDR3 runs to 14 residues. From germline, CDR1 is SGHNT and CDR2 YENEEA. The CDR3: CASSLGAEYNEQFF.

This chain uses TRBV10-3 with TRBJ2-3; TCRdb's D call, TRBD1, is unchecked because there is no DNA. The CDR3 totals 18 residues. Germline V gene sequence: CDR1 ENHRY, CDR2 SYGVKD. CDR3 in amino acids: CAIRGGSETGTSTDTQYF.

The rearrangement joins TRBV3-1 to TRBJ1-2. This CDR3 comprises 12 residues. CDR1 and CDR2 (germline): LGHDT, YNNKEL (reference sequence). CDR3 sequence: CASSQVPFGYTF.

This sequence joins TRBV20-1 and TRBJ2-1; TCRdb lists TRBD1, though no DNA is available to test this call. The CDR3 extends over 13 amino acids. Germline-derived CDR1 and CDR2 are DFQATT and SNEGSKA (reference sequence). CDR3 protein: CSANRFSYNEQFF.

This sequence joins TRBV5-1 and TRBJ1-4. The CDR3 consists of 14 residues. The germline CDR1 and CDR2 sequences are SGHRS and YFSETQ. The CDR3 here is CASSLTDGNEKLFF.

The CDR3 sequence is CSARETVGDTQYF. The V gene is TRBV20-1, the J gene TRBJ2-3; TCRdb proposes TRBD1, but this gene call is untestable without DNA. This CDR3 has 13 amino acids. From germline, CDR1 is DFQATT and CDR2 SNEGSKA (reference sequence).

The chain has TRBV18 and TRBJ2-7; lacking DNA, the TRBD1 call made by TCRdb goes unchecked. This CDR3 contains 15 residues. In germline, CDR1 is KGHSH, CDR2 LQKENI. CDR3 protein: CASSPPRDGRYEQYF.

V is TRBV12-3 or TRBV12-4 and J is TRBJ2-6; TCRdb's assignment of TRBD1 cannot be checked, as there is no DNA. The CDR3 length is 16 residues. CDR3: CASTHLTGSGANVLTF.

The chain has TRBV15 and TRBJ2-7. This CDR3 has 12 residues. The germline V gene encodes CDR1 LNHNV and CDR2 YYDKDF (reference sequence). Here the CDR3 reads CATSRDTLEQYF.

This rearrangement joins TRBV12-3 or TRBV12-4 to TRBJ1-5; TCRdb proposes TRBD1, but this gene call is untestable without DNA. This CDR3 is built from 14 residues. The CDR3 reads CASSQGFGNQPQHF.

The V call is TRBV5-4, the J call TRBJ2-3. The CDR3 is 11 residues long. Germline CDR1 and CDR2: SGHNT and YYREEE (reference sequence). The CDR3 loop reads CASKLEDTQYF. Based on the CDR3 plus reference TRBV5-4 and TRBJ2-3, the full variable domain is ETGVTQSPTHLIKTRGQQVTLRCSSQSGHNTVSWYQQALGQGPQFIFQYYREEENGRGNFPPRFSGLQFPNYSSELNVNALELDDSALYLCASKLEDTQYFGPGTRLTVL.

This chain uses TRBV9 with TRBJ2-1; TCRdb returns TRBD1, unconfirmable since there is no DNA. The CDR3 runs 12 residues. Germline V gives CDR1 SGDLS, CDR2 YYNGEE. CDR3 sequence reads: CASSDGINEQFF. The full variable domain, its missing parts supplied by reference TRBV9 and TRBJ2-1, is DSGVTQTPKHLITATGQRVTLRCSPRSGDLSVYWYQQSLDQGLQFLIQYYNGEERAKGNILERFSAQQFPDLHSELNLSSLELGDSALYFCASSDGINEQFFGPGTRLTVL.

The chain joins TRBV14 to TRBJ2-1; the TCRdb call, TRBD1, lacks DNA for checking. The CDR3 contains 19 residues. Germline values: CDR1 SGHDN, CDR2 FVKESK. The CDR3 is CASSQDRTLGDSSYNEQFF. The variable domain in full, with the rest retrieved from reference TRBV14 and TRBJ2-1, is EAGVTQFPSHSVIEKGQTVTLRCDPISGHDNLYWYRRVMGKEIKFLLHFVKESKQDESGMPNNRFLAERTGGTYSTLKVQPAELEDSGVYFCASSQDRTLGDSSYNEQFFGPGTRLTVL.

V is TRBV9 and J is TRBJ2-3. Germline values: CDR1 SGDLS, CDR2 YYNGEE. The CDR3 runs to 15 residues. The CDR3 spells CASSVVGGGTDTQYF.

The genes are TRBV20-1 and TRBJ2-7. Germline V gene lookup returns CDR1 DFQATT and CDR2 SNEGSKA (reference sequence). The CDR3 runs 12 residues. CDR3 loop: CSARESTEEQYF.

V gene TRBV4-1 combines with J gene TRBJ2-1. Germline assignment: CDR1 MGHRA and CDR2 YSYEKL. The CDR3 contains 13 residues. CDR3 protein: CASSQEWGSEQFF.

The rearrangement links TRBV5-1 to TRBJ2-3; there is no DNA to check the TCRdb D call of TRBD1. The CDR3 covers 16 residues. Germline V lookup: CDR1 SGHRS, CDR2 YFSETQ. CDR3 protein: CASSLANRGKTDTQYF. Full variable domain (remainder filled in from reference TRBV5-1 and TRBJ2-3): KAGVTQTPRYLIKTRGQQVTLSCSPISGHRSVSWYQQTPGQGLQFLFEYFSETQRNKGNFPGRFSGRQFSNSRSEMNVSTLELGDSALYLCASSLANRGKTDTQYFGPGTRLTVL.

The V gene is TRBV15, the J gene TRBJ1-2; TCRdb calls TRBD1, which cannot be checked without DNA. CDR1 and CDR2 (germline): LNHNV, YYDKDF (reference sequence). There are 14 residues in the CDR3. The CDR3 is CATSTRSTGRGYTF.

The rearrangement links TRBV6-5 to TRBJ1-1. From germline, CDR1 is MNHEY and CDR2 SVGAGI. The CDR3 extends over 17 amino acids. Here the CDR3 reads CASSYGLSRRVGVEAFF.

V usage is TRBV18 and J usage is TRBJ2-2. The CDR3 runs 16 residues. The germline CDR1 and CDR2 sequences are KGHSH and LQKENI. The CDR3 loop reads CASSPRSAGNTGELFF.